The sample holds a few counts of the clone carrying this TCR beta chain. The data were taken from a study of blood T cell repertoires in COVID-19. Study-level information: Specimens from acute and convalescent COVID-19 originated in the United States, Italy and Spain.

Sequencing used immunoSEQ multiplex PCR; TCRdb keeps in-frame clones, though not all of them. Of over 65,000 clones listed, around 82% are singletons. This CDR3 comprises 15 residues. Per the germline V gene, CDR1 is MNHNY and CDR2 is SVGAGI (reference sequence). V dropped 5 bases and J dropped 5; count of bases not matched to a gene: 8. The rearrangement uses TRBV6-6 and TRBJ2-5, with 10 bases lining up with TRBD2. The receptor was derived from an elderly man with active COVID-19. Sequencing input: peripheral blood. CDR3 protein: CASSSGRAGGETQYF. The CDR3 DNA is TGTGCCAGCAGTAGCGGGAGGGCTGGGGGGGAGACCCAGTACTTC.